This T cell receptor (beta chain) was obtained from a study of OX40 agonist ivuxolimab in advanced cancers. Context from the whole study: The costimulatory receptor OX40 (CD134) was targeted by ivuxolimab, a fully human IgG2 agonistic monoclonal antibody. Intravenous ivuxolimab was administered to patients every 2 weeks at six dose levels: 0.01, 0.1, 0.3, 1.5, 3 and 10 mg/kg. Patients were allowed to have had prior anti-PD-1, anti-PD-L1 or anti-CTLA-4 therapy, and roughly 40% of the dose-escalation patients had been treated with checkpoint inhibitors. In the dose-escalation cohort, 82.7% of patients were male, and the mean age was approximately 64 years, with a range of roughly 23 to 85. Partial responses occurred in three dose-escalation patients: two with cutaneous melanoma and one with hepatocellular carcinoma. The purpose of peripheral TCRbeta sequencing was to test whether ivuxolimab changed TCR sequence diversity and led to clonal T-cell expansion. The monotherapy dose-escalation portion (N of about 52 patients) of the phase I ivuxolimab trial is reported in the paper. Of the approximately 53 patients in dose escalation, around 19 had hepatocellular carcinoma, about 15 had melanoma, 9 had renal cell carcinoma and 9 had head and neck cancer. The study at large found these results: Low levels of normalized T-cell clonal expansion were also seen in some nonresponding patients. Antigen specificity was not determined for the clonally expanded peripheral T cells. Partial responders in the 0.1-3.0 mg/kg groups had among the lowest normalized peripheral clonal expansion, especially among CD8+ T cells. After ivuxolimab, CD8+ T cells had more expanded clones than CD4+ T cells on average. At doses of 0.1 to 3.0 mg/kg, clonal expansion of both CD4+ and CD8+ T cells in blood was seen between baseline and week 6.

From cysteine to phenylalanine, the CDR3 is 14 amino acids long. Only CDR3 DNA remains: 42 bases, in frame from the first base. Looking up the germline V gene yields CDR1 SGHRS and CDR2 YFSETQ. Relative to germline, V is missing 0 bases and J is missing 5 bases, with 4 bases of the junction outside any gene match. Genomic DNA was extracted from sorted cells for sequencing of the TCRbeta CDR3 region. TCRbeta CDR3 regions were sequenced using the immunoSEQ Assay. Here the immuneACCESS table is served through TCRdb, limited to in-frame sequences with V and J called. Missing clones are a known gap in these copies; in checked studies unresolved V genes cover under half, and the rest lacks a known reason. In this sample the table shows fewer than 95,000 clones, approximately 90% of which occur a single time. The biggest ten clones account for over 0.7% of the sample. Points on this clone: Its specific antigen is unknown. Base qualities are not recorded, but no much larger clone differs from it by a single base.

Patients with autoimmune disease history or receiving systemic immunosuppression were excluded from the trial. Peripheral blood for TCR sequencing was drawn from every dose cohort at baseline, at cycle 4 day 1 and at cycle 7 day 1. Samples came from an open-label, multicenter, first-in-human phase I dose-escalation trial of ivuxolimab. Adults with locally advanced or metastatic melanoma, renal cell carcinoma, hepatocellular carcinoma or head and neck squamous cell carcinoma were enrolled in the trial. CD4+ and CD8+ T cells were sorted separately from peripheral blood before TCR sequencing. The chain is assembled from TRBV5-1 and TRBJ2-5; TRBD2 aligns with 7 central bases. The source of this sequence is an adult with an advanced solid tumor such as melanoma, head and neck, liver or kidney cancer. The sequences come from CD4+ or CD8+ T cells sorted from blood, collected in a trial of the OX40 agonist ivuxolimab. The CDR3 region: CASSLDPAGETQYF. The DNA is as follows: TGCGCCAGCAGCTTGGATCCAGCGGGGGAGACCCAGTACTTC.